The entry that follows covers one T cell receptor beta chain sequence. The data are from a study of CD8 T cells in Susac syndrome. The V end was cut by 3 bases, the J end by 7 bases, with 17 bases between. Germline V lookup: CDR1 KGHDR, CDR2 SFDVKD. The CDR3 loop spans 15 amino acids. RNA was extracted with the RNeasy kit, and a quantity of roughly 0.5 to 1 ug was reverse transcribed using random hexamers. One entry per CDR3 protein, called by TCRdb with MiXCR from the immunoSEQ multiplex PCR reads. The table records about 240,000 distinct CDR3 sequences, approximately 95% of them present only once. V and J are TRBV24-1 and TRBJ1-2; D is perhaps TRBD1 (5 bases). Sequenced input: CD4+ T cells from PBMCs. The TCR sequence derives from a human donor with Susac syndrome. The CDR3 spells CATSDGDPKAIGYTF. The CDR3 DNA reads as TGTGCCACCAGTGATGGGGACCCGAAAGCTATTGGCTACACCTTC.